The rows below give T cell receptor beta chains drawn from one sample of a study of blood T cell repertoires in COVID-19. Assay used: immunoSEQ multiplex PCR; TCRdb lists only in-frame clones, some missing. The sample records 150,000 to 200,000 clones, nearly 90% being singletons. Sequencing was performed on peripheral blood. These receptors came from a man aged 45 to 65 with acute or convalescent COVID-19. Both conserved end residues are part of each CDR3. Fields, in order: D gene, J gene, V gene, clone size, CDR3 protein, CDR3 DNA. D genes are given only for firm matches. Not all rows give a size; the values are once, few, many and, for expanded clones, a class.

d_gene: TRBD2; j_gene: TRBJ2-1; v_gene: TRBV27; abundance: .; CDR3aa: CASSLWPGGPDEQFF; CDR3nt: TGTGCCAGCAGTTTATGGCCGGGAGGGCCTGATGAGCAGTTCTTC
d_gene: TRBD2; j_gene: TRBJ2-5; v_gene: TRBV14; abundance: .; CDR3aa: CASSTGTSGLAHQETQYF; CDR3nt: TGTGCCAGCAGCACCGGGACTAGCGGTCTCGCCCACCAAGAGACCCAGTACTTC
d_gene: TRBD2; j_gene: TRBJ2-1; v_gene: TRBV7-6; abundance: .; CDR3aa: CASSRTSGRDNEQFF; CDR3nt: TGTGCCAGCAGCCGGACTAGCGGGAGAGATAATGAGCAGTTCTTC
d_gene: TRBD2; j_gene: TRBJ2-1; v_gene: TRBV7-9; abundance: .; CDR3aa: CASSLPGGSSYNEQFF; CDR3nt: TGTGCCAGCAGCCTCCCGGGCGGGAGCTCCTACAATGAGCAGTTCTTC
d_gene: TRBD2; j_gene: TRBJ2-1; v_gene: TRBV3-1/TRBV3-2; abundance: .; CDR3aa: CASSLLSGGKSSYNEQFF; CDR3nt: TGTGCCAGCAGCCTCCTTAGCGGGGGGAAAAGCTCCTACAATGAGCAGTTCTTC
d_gene: TRBD1; j_gene: TRBJ1-3; v_gene: TRBV7-7; abundance: .; CDR3aa: CASSQGQGSGNTIYF; CDR3nt: TGTGCTAGCAGCCAGGGACAGGGGTCTGGAAACACCATATATTTT
d_gene: .; j_gene: TRBJ1-6; v_gene: TRBV7-2; abundance: .; CDR3aa: CASSFDGGGNNSPLHF; CDR3nt: TGTGCCAGCAGCTTTGACGGAGGTGGAAATAATTCACCCCTCCACTTT
d_gene: .; j_gene: TRBJ2-7; v_gene: TRBV11-2; abundance: .; CDR3aa: CASSLDRRAGPIYEQYF; CDR3nt: TGTGCCAGCAGCTTAGATAGGAGGGCAGGCCCGATCTACGAGCAGTACTTC
d_gene: .; j_gene: TRBJ2-4; v_gene: TRBV5-6; abundance: .; CDR3aa: CASSLGVAKNIQYF; CDR3nt: TGTGCCAGCAGCTTGGGCGTAGCCAAAAACATTCAGTACTTC
d_gene: .; j_gene: TRBJ2-3; v_gene: TRBV18; abundance: .; CDR3aa: CASSRDKGTDTQYF; CDR3nt: TGTGCCAGCTCACGGGACAAGGGCACAGATACGCAGTATTTT
d_gene: .; j_gene: TRBJ2-3; v_gene: TRBV7-3; abundance: .; CDR3aa: CASSSTTSTDTQYF; CDR3nt: TGTGCCAGCAGCTCCACTACGTCCACAGATACGCAGTATTTT
d_gene: .; j_gene: TRBJ2-3; v_gene: TRBV29-1; abundance: .; CDR3aa: CSVRSRTDTQYF; CDR3nt: TGCAGCGTTAGATCCCGGACAGATACGCAGTATTTT
d_gene: TRBD2; j_gene: TRBJ2-7; v_gene: TRBV28; abundance: .; CDR3aa: CASSLPTSATYEQYF; CDR3nt: TGTGCCAGCAGTTTGCCGACTAGCGCCACCTACGAGCAGTACTTC
d_gene: TRBD2; j_gene: TRBJ2-3; v_gene: TRBV4-1; abundance: once; CDR3aa: CASSQVGGSRNTQYF; CDR3nt: TGCGCCAGCAGCCAAGTTGGCGGGAGCCGTAATACGCAGTATTTT
d_gene: .; j_gene: TRBJ1-2; v_gene: TRBV7-9; abundance: .; CDR3aa: CASSYVSLRGYTF; CDR3nt: TGTGCCAGCAGCTACGTGTCCCTCCGGGGCTACACCTTC
d_gene: TRBD2; j_gene: TRBJ2-3; v_gene: TRBV10-3; abundance: .; CDR3aa: CATLAGVDTQYF; CDR3nt: TGTGCCACTCTAGCGGGAGTTGATACGCAGTATTTT
d_gene: .; j_gene: TRBJ1-2; v_gene: TRBV27; abundance: few; CDR3aa: CASSLDINYGYTF; CDR3nt: TGTGCCAGCAGCCTGGACATCAACTATGGCTACACCTTC
d_gene: .; j_gene: TRBJ1-3; v_gene: TRBV19; abundance: .; CDR3aa: CASTTGSSGNTIYF; CDR3nt: TGTGCCAGTACCACAGGTTCCTCTGGAAACACCATATATTTT
d_gene: TRBD2; j_gene: TRBJ2-2; v_gene: TRBV10-2; abundance: .; CDR3aa: CASSETSGSITGELFF; CDR3nt: TGCGCCAGCAGTGAGACTAGCGGGAGTATTACCGGGGAGCTGTTTTTT
d_gene: TRBD2; j_gene: TRBJ2-7; v_gene: TRBV28; abundance: .; CDR3aa: CASTTSPGGGYEQYF; CDR3nt: TGTGCCAGCACTACCTCCCCGGGAGGGGGTTACGAGCAGTACTTC
d_gene: .; j_gene: TRBJ1-4; v_gene: TRBV18; abundance: .; CDR3aa: CASSPFDRFNEKLFF; CDR3nt: TGTGCCAGCTCACCATTCGACAGATTTAATGAAAAACTGTTTTTT
d_gene: TRBD1; j_gene: TRBJ2-1; v_gene: TRBV6-4; abundance: .; CDR3aa: CASSNPTGGLPNNEQFF; CDR3nt: TGTGCCAGCAGTAACCCGACAGGGGGCCTACCTAACAATGAGCAGTTCTTC
d_gene: .; j_gene: TRBJ1-1; v_gene: TRBV27; abundance: once; CDR3aa: CASSLLARATEAFF; CDR3nt: TGTGCCAGCAGTTTATTGGCCAGGGCGACTGAAGCTTTCTTT
d_gene: TRBD1; j_gene: TRBJ2-5; v_gene: TRBV11-1; abundance: .; CDR3aa: CASSSGQLNLGETQYF; CDR3nt: TGTGCCAGCAGTTCGGGACAGCTAAACTTAGGGGAGACCCAGTACTTC
d_gene: .; j_gene: TRBJ2-1; v_gene: TRBV4-3; abundance: .; CDR3aa: CASSQDLGQNNEQFF; CDR3nt: TGCGCCAGCAGCCAAGACCTAGGCCAAAACAATGAGCAGTTCTTC
d_gene: .; j_gene: TRBJ2-7; v_gene: TRBV6-5; abundance: .; CDR3aa: CASSYCLVGGCEQYF; CDR3nt: TGTGCCAGCAGTTACTGCTTGGTTGGAGGCTGCGAACAGTACTTC
d_gene: TRBD1; j_gene: TRBJ2-5; v_gene: TRBV18; abundance: .; CDR3aa: CASSLTGGRETQYF; CDR3nt: TGTGCCAGCTCATTGACAGGGGGCAGAGAGACCCAGTACTTC
d_gene: TRBD1; j_gene: TRBJ2-7; v_gene: TRBV2; abundance: .; CDR3aa: CASSDGQGTGEQYF; CDR3nt: TGTGCCAGCAGTGATGGACAGGGGACGGGCGAGCAGTACTTC
d_gene: .; j_gene: TRBJ1-1; v_gene: TRBV7-3; abundance: .; CDR3aa: CASSSDRRNTEAFF; CDR3nt: TGTGCCAGCAGCTCTGACAGGAGGAACACTGAAGCTTTCTTT
d_gene: TRBD1; j_gene: TRBJ2-5; v_gene: TRBV5-6; abundance: .; CDR3aa: CASSSPGTGAETQYF; CDR3nt: TGTGCCAGCAGCTCCCCCGGGACAGGGGCAGAGACCCAGTACTTC
d_gene: TRBD1; j_gene: TRBJ2-5; v_gene: TRBV7-2; abundance: .; CDR3aa: CASSPDRGRVETQYF; CDR3nt: TGTGCCAGCAGCCCCGACAGGGGGCGGGTGGAGACCCAGTACTTC
d_gene: .; j_gene: TRBJ2-5; v_gene: TRBV3-1/TRBV3-2; abundance: .; CDR3aa: CASSQQQTGGTQYF; CDR3nt: TGTGCCAGCAGCCAACAACAGACCGGGGGGACCCAGTACTTC
d_gene: .; j_gene: TRBJ1-5; v_gene: TRBV27; abundance: .; CDR3aa: CASSSFGNQPQHF; CDR3nt: TGTGCCAGCAGTTCGTTCGGCAATCAGCCCCAGCATTTT
d_gene: TRBD1; j_gene: TRBJ2-2; v_gene: TRBV10-3; abundance: .; CDR3aa: CAISEQGANTGELFF; CDR3nt: TGTGCCATCAGTGAGCAGGGGGCGAACACCGGGGAGCTGTTTTTT
d_gene: TRBD2; j_gene: TRBJ2-3; v_gene: TRBV30; abundance: .; CDR3aa: CATTGGAVNTQYF; CDR3nt: TGTGCGACGACCGGGGGGGCCGTAAATACGCAGTATTTT
d_gene: TRBD1; j_gene: TRBJ1-1; v_gene: TRBV28; abundance: .; CDR3aa: CASSLTGPYEAFF; CDR3nt: TGTGCCAGCAGTTTGACAGGGCCATATGAAGCTTTCTTT
d_gene: .; j_gene: TRBJ1-3; v_gene: TRBV4-1; abundance: .; CDR3aa: CASSQPPPQANSGNTIYF; CDR3nt: TGCGCCAGCAGCCAACCACCCCCGCAGGCGAACTCTGGAAACACCATATATTTT
d_gene: .; j_gene: TRBJ1-2; v_gene: TRBV28; abundance: .; CDR3aa: CASNGAGPVRGYTF; CDR3nt: TGTGCCAGCAATGGGGCCGGACCCGTGAGGGGCTACACCTTC
d_gene: TRBD1; j_gene: TRBJ2-2; v_gene: TRBV6-1; abundance: once; CDR3aa: CASSGGDRGNANTGELFF; CDR3nt: TGTGCCAGCAGTGGAGGAGACAGGGGGAACGCGAACACCGGGGAGCTGTTTTTT